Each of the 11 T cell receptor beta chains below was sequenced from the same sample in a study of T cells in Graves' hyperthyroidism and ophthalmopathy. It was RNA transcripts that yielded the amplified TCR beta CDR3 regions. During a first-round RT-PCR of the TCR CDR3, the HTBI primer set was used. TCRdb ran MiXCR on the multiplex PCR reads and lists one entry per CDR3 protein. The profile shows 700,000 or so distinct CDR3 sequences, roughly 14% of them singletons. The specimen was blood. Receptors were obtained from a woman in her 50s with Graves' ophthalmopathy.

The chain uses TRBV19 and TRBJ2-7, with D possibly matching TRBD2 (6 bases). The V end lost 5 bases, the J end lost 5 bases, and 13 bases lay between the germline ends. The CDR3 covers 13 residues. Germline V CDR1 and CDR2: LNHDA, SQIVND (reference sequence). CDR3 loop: CASSPGSSNEQYF. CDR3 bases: TGTGCCAGTAGTCCCGGGAGTTCGAACGAGCAGTACTTC.

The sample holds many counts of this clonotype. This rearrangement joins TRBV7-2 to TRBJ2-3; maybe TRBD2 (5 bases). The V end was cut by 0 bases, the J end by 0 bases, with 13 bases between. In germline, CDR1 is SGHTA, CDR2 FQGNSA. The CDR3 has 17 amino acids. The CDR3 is CASSLAAVQTSTDTQYF. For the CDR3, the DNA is TGTGCCAGCAGCTTAGCAGCGGTCCAGACTAGCACAGATACGCAGTATTTT.

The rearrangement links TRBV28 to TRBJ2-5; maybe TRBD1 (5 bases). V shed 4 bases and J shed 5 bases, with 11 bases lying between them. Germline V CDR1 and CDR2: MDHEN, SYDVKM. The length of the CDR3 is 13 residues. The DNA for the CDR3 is TGTGCCAGCAGTTCGACAGAGAAGGAGACCCAGTACTTC. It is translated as CASSSTEKETQYF.

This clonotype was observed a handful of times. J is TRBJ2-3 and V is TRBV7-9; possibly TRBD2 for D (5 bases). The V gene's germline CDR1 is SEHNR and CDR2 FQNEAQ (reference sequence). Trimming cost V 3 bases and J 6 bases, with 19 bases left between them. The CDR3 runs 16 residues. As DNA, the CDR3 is TGTGCCAGCAGCTTTGGTCGGGAAAGCCTTTATGATACGCAGTATTTT. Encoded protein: CASSFGRESLYDTQYF. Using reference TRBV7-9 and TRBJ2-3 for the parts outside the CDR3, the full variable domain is DTGVSQNPRHKITKRGQNVTFRCDPISEHNRLYWYRQTLGQGPEFLTYFQNEAQLEKSRLLSDRFSAERPKGSFSTLEIQRTEQGDSAMYLCASSFGRESLYDTQYFGPGTRLTVL.

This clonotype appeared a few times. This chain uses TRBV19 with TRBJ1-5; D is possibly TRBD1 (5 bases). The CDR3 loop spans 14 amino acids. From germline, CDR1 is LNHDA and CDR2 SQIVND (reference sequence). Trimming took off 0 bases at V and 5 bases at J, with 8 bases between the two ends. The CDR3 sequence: CASSIDRDYQPQHF. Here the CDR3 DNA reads TGTGCCAGTAGTATAGACAGGGATTATCAGCCCCAGCATTTT. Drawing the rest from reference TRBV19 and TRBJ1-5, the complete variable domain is DGGITQSPKYLFRKEGQNVTLSCEQNLNHDAMYWYRQDPGQGLRLIYYSQIVNDFQKGDIAEGYSVSREKKESFPLTVTSAQKNPTAFYLCASSIDRDYQPQHFGDGTRLSIL.

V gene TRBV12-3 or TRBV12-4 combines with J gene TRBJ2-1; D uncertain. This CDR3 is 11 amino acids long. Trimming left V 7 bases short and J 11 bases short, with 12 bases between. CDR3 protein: CASTQKTQQFF. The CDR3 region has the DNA TGTGCCAGCACCCAAAAGACCCAGCAGTTCTTC.

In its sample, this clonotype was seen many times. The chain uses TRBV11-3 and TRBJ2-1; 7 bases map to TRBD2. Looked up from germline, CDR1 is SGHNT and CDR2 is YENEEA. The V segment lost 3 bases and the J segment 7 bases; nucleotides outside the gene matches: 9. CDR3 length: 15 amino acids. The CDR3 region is CASSFGLAGQNEQFF. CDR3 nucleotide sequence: TGTGCCAGCAGCTTCGGGTTAGCGGGCCAAAATGAGCAGTTCTTC.

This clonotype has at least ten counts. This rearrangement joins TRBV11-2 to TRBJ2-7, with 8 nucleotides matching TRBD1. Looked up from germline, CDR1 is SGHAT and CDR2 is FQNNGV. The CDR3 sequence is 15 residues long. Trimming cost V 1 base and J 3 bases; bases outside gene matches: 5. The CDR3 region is CASSLGMDRDYEQYF. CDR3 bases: TGTGCCAGCAGCTTAGGAATGGACAGGGACTACGAGCAGTACTTC. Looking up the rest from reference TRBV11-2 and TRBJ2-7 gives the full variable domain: EAGVAQSPRYKIIEKRQSVAFWCNPISGHATLYWYQQILGQGPKLLIQFQNNGVVDDSQLPKDRFSAERLKGVDSTLKIQPAKLEDSAVYLCASSLGMDRDYEQYFGPGTRLTVT.

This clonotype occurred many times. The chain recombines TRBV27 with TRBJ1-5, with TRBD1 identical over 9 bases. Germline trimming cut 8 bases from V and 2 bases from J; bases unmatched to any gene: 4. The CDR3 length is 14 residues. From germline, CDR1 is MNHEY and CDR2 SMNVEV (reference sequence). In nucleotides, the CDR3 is TGTGCCAGCCGTCGGACAGGGGGCAATCAGCCCCAGCATTTT. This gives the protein CASRRTGGNQPQHF.

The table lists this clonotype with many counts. The CDR3 reads CASRTGAGYGYTF. The CDR3, as DNA: TGTGCCAGCAGAACGGGGGCGGGCTATGGCTACACCTTC. This chain connects TRBV27 to TRBJ1-2, with a tentative D call TRBD1 (6 bases). V lost 6 bases and J 4 bases, leaving 12 bases between the germline ends. Germline loops: CDR1 MNHEY, CDR2 SMNVEV (reference sequence). The CDR3 spans 13 residues.

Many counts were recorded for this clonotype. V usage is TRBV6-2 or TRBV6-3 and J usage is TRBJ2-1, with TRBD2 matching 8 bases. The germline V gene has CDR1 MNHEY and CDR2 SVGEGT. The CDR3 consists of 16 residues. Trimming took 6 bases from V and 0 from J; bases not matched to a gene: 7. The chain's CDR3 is CASSPRSGSSYNEQFF. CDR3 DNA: TGTGCCAGCAGCCCCCGGAGCGGGAGCTCCTACAATGAGCAGTTCTTC.